This TCR beta chain was observed in a study of CD8+ T cells in alopecia areata. The CDR3 sequence is 15 residues long. V gave up 2 bases and J gave up 7 bases, with 16 bases separating them. Germline V CDR1 and CDR2: SGHDT, YYEEEE. Once RNA had been extracted, it was reverse transcribed into cDNA to act as the sequencing template. The data were produced by immunoSEQ multiplex PCR, yet TCRdb's version contains in-frame clones alone and is incomplete. The table shows some 240,000 clones, with about three fifths occurring only once. The genes are TRBV5-6 and TRBJ1-5, with D uncertain. The sample in question was CD4+ T cells sorted from blood, obtained at week 0. This receptor was identified in a human donor with alopecia areata. The CDR3 region is CASSFGFKGKQPQHF. In DNA form, the CDR3 reads TGTGCCAGCAGCTTTGGGTTCAAGGGAAAGCAGCCCCAGCATTTT. Variable domain in full (rest from reference TRBV5-6 and TRBJ1-5): DAGVTQSPTHLIKTRGQQVTLRCSPKSGHDTVSWYQQALGQGPQFIFQYYEEEERQRGNFPDRFSGHQFPNYSSELNVNALLLGDSALYLCASSFGFKGKQPQHFGDGTRLSIL.